These 25 T cell receptor beta chains originate from one sample sequenced in a study of OX40 agonist ivuxolimab in advanced cancers. Only in-frame clones appear in the TCRdb table, and some are missing; sequencing was by immunoSEQ multiplex PCR. The table records some 110,000 clones, about 90% of them present only once. The sequencing here drew on CD4+ or CD8+ T cells sorted from blood, taken in a trial of the OX40 agonist ivuxolimab. All receptors come from an adult with an advanced solid tumor such as melanoma, head and neck, liver or kidney cancer.

V gene TRBV21-1 combines with J gene TRBJ1-1. TRBV21-1 is assigned pseudogene status. The CDR3 runs 11 residues. The CDR3 spells CASTWEDFTFF. CDR3 sequence (DNA): TGTGCCAGCACCTGGGAGGATTTTACTTTCTTT.

This rearrangement joins TRBV13 to TRBJ2-7; D is unresolved. The germline V gene has CDR1 PRHDT and CDR2 FYEKMQ (reference sequence). Trimming removed 5 bases at V and 0 bases at J, with 11 bases between. This CDR3 spans 14 amino acids. CDR3 coding DNA: TGTGCCAGCAGCCCCACGGAAAGCTCCTACGAGCAGTACTTC. Its protein is CASSPTESSYEQYF.

V is TRBV28 and J is TRBJ2-7; 11 nucleotides line up with TRBD1. This CDR3 comprises 14 residues. From germline, CDR1 is MDHEN and CDR2 SYDVKM. Germline trimming cut 2 bases from V and 5 bases from J; bases unmatched to any gene: 2. This CDR3 reads CASSLGQGANEQYF. The CDR3 DNA follows: TGTGCCAGCAGTTTAGGACAGGGGGCCAACGAGCAGTACTTC.

This chain joins TRBV5-1 and TRBJ2-7; TRBD2 matches 7 bases. The CDR3 consists of 15 residues. V lost 0 bases, J lost 2 bases, and 5 bases stayed unmatched. Germline V lookup: CDR1 SGHRS, CDR2 YFSETQ. DNA of the CDR3: TGCGCCAGCAGCTTGGAACTAGCGCAAGCCTACGAGCAGTACTTC. As protein: CASSLELAQAYEQYF.

This chain uses TRBV11-2 with TRBJ1-1; D perhaps matches TRBD1 (5 bases). The CDR3 has 19 amino acids. Trimming shortened V by 2 bases and J by 1 base, and 23 bases separated the two germline ends. Germline lookup yields CDR1 SGHAT and CDR2 FQNNGV. DNA for the CDR3: TGTGCCAGCAGCTTAAGTTTGGGTGCATGGGGGACGGGGAACACTGAAGCTTTCTTT. It is translated as CASSLSLGAWGTGNTEAFF.

The J gene is TRBJ2-1, the V gene TRBV10-1, with D possibly called TRBD1 or TRBD2 (5 bases each). The CDR3 has 13 residues. V gave up 4 bases and J gave up 6 bases, with 10 bases separating them. Germline values: CDR1 WNHNN, CDR2 SYGVQD (reference sequence). The CDR3 sequence: CASSGGTRNEQFF. The DNA of the CDR3 is TGCGCCAGCAGTGGGGGGACGCGCAATGAGCAGTTCTTC.

J is TRBJ2-5 and V is TRBV12-5; 7 nucleotides align to TRBD1. TRBJ2-7 explains the end of the DNA better; the J call may be wrong. Germline assignment: CDR1 LGHNT and CDR2 FRNRAP. This CDR3 has 15 residues. For the CDR3, the DNA is TGTGCTAGTGGTTTGGGGGACAGTAAGACCTACGAGCAGTACTTC. It codes for CASGLGDSKTYEQYF.

The chain has TRBV29-1 and TRBJ2-7, with D tentatively TRBD1 (6 bases). Looked up from germline, CDR1 is SQVTM and CDR2 is ANQGSEA. Trimming stripped 2 bases from V and 4 bases from J, with 15 bases between. This CDR3 comprises 14 residues. CDR3 protein: CSVERAGDGYEQYF. CDR3 DNA sequence: TGCAGCGTTGAACGAGCAGGGGACGGTTACGAGCAGTACTTC.

The V call is TRBV27, the J call TRBJ1-2, with 9 nucleotides matching TRBD1. CDR1 and CDR2 (germline): MNHEY, SMNVEV (reference sequence). V trimming: 6 bases; J trimming: 4 bases; junction bases outside the gene matches: 12. There are 16 residues in the CDR3. The CDR3 here is CASSSHTGGLGYGYTF. The CDR3 nucleotides read TGTGCCAGCAGCTCCCACACAGGGGGCTTAGGCTATGGCTACACCTTC.

V and J are TRBV6-9 and TRBJ2-7; the match to TRBD1 covers 7 bases. With V trimmed by 6 bases and J by 3 bases, 8 bases remained unmatched. Germline V gene sequence: CDR1 MNHGY, CDR2 SVAAGI. The CDR3 has 14 amino acids. The CDR3 nucleotides read TGTGCCAGCAGGGGGACAGCTACGTTCTACGAGCAGTACTTC. This sequence encodes CASRGTATFYEQYF.

The V call is TRBV11-2, the J call TRBJ2-2; TRBD2 matches 9 bases. Germline V gene lookup returns CDR1 SGHAT and CDR2 FQNNGV. This CDR3 region has 15 residues. V dropped 5 bases and J dropped 6; count of bases not matched to a gene: 7. The CDR3 DNA is TGTGCCAGCAGCCCTCAGCGGGGGGCCCCCGGGGAGCTGTTTTTT. Amino acids: CASSPQRGAPGELFF. The full variable domain, with the rest looked up from reference TRBV11-2 and TRBJ2-2, is EAGVAQSPRYKIIEKRQSVAFWCNPISGHATLYWYQQILGQGPKLLIQFQNNGVVDDSQLPKDRFSAERLKGVDSTLKIQPAKLEDSAVYLCASSPQRGAPGELFFGEGSRLTVL.

The chain joins TRBV7-6 to TRBJ1-5; 7 positions agree with TRBD1. Germline lookup yields CDR1 SGHVS and CDR2 FNYEAQ. The CDR3 runs 15 residues. The V and J ends lost 4 bases and 0 bases, in that order; junction bases with no gene match: 3. The CDR3 DNA reads as TGTGCCAGCAGCTCTCGGACAGGTAGCAATCAGCCCCAGCATTTT. This sequence encodes CASSSRTGSNQPQHF.

The chain has TRBV11-2 and TRBJ2-1; D may be TRBD2 (5 bases). This CDR3 has 13 amino acids. Germline V gene sequence: CDR1 SGHAT, CDR2 FQNNGV. Trimming cost V 3 bases and J 6 bases, with 9 bases left between them. The CDR3 protein is CASSFKLGNEQFF. The CDR3 DNA is TGTGCCAGCAGCTTTAAACTAGGCAATGAGCAGTTCTTC.

The chain carries TRBV7-8 and TRBJ2-1, with D possibly matching TRBD2 (5 bases). The germline V gene encodes CDR1 SGHVS and CDR2 FQNEAQ. The CDR3 has 15 residues. The V end lost 4 bases, the J end lost 8 bases, and 18 bases lay between the germline ends. The CDR3 DNA follows: TGTGCCAGCAGCTACAACGGGGTGTCAGTCTATGAGCAGTTCTTC. As protein: CASSYNGVSVYEQFF.

The chain employs TRBV7-3 and TRBJ2-5, with 10 bases lining up with TRBD1. The J call is in doubt because the DNA end fits TRBJ2-7 better. Germline CDR1 and CDR2: SGHTA and FQGTGA. This CDR3 spans 15 amino acids. In DNA, the CDR3 is TGTGCCAGCAGCCTTACCGGGACAGGGGTTCGCGAGCAGTACTTC. It translates to CASSLTGTGVREQYF.

This rearrangement joins TRBV5-1 to TRBJ1-2, with a tentative D call TRBD1 (6 bases). Deletions cut 4 bases from V and 4 bases from J, with 11 bases between. The CDR3 covers 13 residues. Germline assignment: CDR1 SGHRS and CDR2 YFSETQ. This CDR3 reads CASSRTEPYGYTF. In nucleotides, the CDR3 is TGCGCCAGCAGCCGGACAGAACCCTATGGCTACACCTTC.

This clone has just one count. The chain is built from TRBV5-4 and TRBJ2-3, with no clear D. The CDR3 is 15 residues long. V was clipped by 0 bases and J by 5 bases, with 13 bases between them. Germline values: CDR1 SGHNT, CDR2 YYREEE (reference sequence). CDR3 residues: CASSLDSTTGDTQYF. CDR3 sequence (DNA): TGTGCCAGCAGCTTGGATTCGACGACGGGAGATACGCAGTATTTT.

The chain uses TRBV5-1 and TRBJ2-3; D ambiguous. The CDR3 has 13 amino acids. Germline V lookup: CDR1 SGHRS, CDR2 YFSETQ. The germline V and J ends were trimmed by 2 bases and 4 bases, with 8 bases remaining between them. The CDR3: CASSFAVSDTQYF. The CDR3 DNA follows: TGCGCCAGCAGCTTCGCGGTGTCAGATACGCAGTATTTT.

Notes on this clone: Different DNA sequences within this sample yield the same CDR3. The V call is TRBV5-1, the J call TRBJ2-5; 7 nucleotides align to TRBD1. CDR1 and CDR2 (germline): SGHRS, YFSETQ. J gave up 4 bases and V 5 bases, and 2 bases lay outside the gene matches. CDR3 length: 12 amino acids. In DNA form, the CDR3 reads TGCGCCAGCAGAGGGGGCGGAGAGACCCAGTACTTC. Amino acid sequence: CASRGGGETQYF.

This chain joins TRBV9 and TRBJ2-1; the match to TRBD2 covers 10 bases. J lost 5 bases, V lost 4 bases, and 6 bases had no gene match. Germline CDR1 and CDR2: SGDLS and YYNGEE. The CDR3 consists of 15 residues. Written as DNA, the CDR3 is TGTGCCAGCAGCCTACTAGCGGGATCCCACAATGAGCAGTTCTTC. Translated, it gives CASSLLAGSHNEQFF.

The chain combines TRBV11-3 with TRBJ2-7; D remains ambiguous. Trimming left V 4 bases short and J 1 base short, with 14 bases between. This CDR3 contains 15 residues. Germline CDR1 and CDR2: SGHNT and YENEEA. The CDR3 nucleotides are TGTGCCAGCAGCTCCTCAGGAGCACGTTCCTACGAGCAGTACTTC. Amino acids: CASSSSGARSYEQYF.

The rearrangement joins TRBV9 to TRBJ2-1, with TRBD2 matching over 9 bases. After removal of 4 bases from V and 8 bases from J, the junction contained 4 bases not matched to a gene. Germline CDR1 and CDR2: SGDLS and YYNGEE. The CDR3 has 13 residues. The CDR3 sequence: CASSTRTSDEQFF. CDR3 sequence (DNA): TGTGCCAGCAGCACCCGGACTAGCGATGAGCAGTTCTTC.

This sequence joins TRBV5-4 and TRBJ2-5, with D perhaps TRBD1 (5 bases). Germline CDR1 reads SGHNT; CDR2 reads YYREEE (reference sequence). Trimming took off 0 bases at V and 5 bases at J, with 17 bases between the two ends. This CDR3 spans 16 amino acids. The CDR3 bases are TGTGCCAGCAGCTTGGACTGGGCCCCACCAGGGGAGACCCAGTACTTC. This sequence encodes CASSLDWAPPGETQYF.

The V gene is TRBV5-1, the J gene TRBJ2-7; TRBD2 matches 11 bases. The CDR3 sequence is 16 residues long. Unmatched junction bases numbered 5, after V lost 3 bases and J lost 0 bases. Germline CDR1 and CDR2: SGHRS and YFSETQ. The CDR3 is CASSSIAGGSSYEQYF. The CDR3 DNA follows: TGCGCCAGCAGCTCAATAGCGGGGGGGAGCTCCTACGAGCAGTACTTC.

CDR3 amino acids: CASRPISAPGAEAFF. The CDR3 nucleotides are TGTGCCAGCAGGCCGATCTCTGCTCCAGGCGCTGAAGCTTTCTTT. The genes are TRBV6-5 and TRBJ1-1; D is ambiguous. The CDR3 runs to 15 residues. The V gene lost 6 bases and the J gene lost 6 bases, with 20 bases spanning the gap. Germline-derived CDR1 and CDR2 are MNHEY and SVGAGI.